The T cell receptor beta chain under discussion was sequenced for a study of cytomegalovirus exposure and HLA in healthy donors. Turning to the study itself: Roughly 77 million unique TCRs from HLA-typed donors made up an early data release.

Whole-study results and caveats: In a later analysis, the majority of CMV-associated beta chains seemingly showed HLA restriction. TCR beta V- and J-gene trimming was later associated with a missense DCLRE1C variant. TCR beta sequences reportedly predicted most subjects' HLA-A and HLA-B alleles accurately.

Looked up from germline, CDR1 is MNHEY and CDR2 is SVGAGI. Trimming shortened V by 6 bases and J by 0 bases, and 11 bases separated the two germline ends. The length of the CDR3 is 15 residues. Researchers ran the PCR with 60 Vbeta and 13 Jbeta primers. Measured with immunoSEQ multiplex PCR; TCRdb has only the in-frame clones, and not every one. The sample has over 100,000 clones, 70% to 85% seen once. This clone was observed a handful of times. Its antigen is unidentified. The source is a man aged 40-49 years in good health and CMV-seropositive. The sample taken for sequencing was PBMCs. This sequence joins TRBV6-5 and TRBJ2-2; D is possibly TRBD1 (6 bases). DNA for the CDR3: TGTGCCAGCAGCGTAGGACAGCCGAACACCGGGGAGCTGTTTTTT. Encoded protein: CASSVGQPNTGELFF.